The present TCR beta chain was sequenced within a study of blood T cell repertoires in COVID-19. Turning to the study itself: Whether acute or convalescent, the COVID-19 samples came from the United States, Italy and Spain. PBMCs, B-cell-depleted T cells, or T cells provided the cDNA or gDNA that made up the material.

In the authors' workflow: Cell counts per sample came from amplifying reference gene primers. Profiling relied on immunoSEQ multiplex PCR, and the TCRdb table lists in-frame clones only, not all of them. For V, J and clone size, that table is used; D and trimming come from the DNA. The table lists about 300,000 clones, about 91% of them singletons. There are 16 residues in the CDR3. The germline gives CDR1 LGHDT, CDR2 YNNKEL (reference sequence). The V gene lost 0 bases and the J gene lost 4 bases, with 15 bases spanning the gap. The chain recombines TRBV3-1 (or the pseudogene TRBV3-2) with TRBJ1-2; D is undetermined. Sequenced material: peripheral blood. The receptor was derived from a woman aged 30 to 39 who had recovered from COVID-19. In DNA, the CDR3 is TGTGCCAGCAGCCAAGATATAACAGTAAAAGTCTATGGCTACACCTTC. Its protein product is CASSQDITVKVYGYTF.